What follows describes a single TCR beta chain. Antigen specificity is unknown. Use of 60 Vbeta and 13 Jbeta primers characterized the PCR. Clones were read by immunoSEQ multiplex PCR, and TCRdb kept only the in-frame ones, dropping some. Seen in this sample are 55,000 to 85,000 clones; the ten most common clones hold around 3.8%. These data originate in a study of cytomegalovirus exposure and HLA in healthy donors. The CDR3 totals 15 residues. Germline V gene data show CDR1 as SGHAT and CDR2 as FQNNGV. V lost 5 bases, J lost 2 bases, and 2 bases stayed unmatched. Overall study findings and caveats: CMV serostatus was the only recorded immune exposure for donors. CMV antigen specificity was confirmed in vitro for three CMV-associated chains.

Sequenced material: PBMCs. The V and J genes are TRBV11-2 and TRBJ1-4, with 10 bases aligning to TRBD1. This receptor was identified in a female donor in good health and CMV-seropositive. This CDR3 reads CASSRGQGTNEKLFF. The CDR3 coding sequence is TGTGCCAGCAGCCGGGGACAGGGGACTAATGAAAAACTGTTTTTT. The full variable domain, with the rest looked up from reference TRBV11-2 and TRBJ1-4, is EAGVAQSPRYKIIEKRQSVAFWCNPISGHATLYWYQQILGQGPKLLIQFQNNGVVDDSQLPKDRFSAERLKGVDSTLKIQPAKLEDSAVYLCASSRGQGTNEKLFFGSGTQLSVL.